What follows is one T cell receptor (beta chain) and its context. Its antigen is undetermined. TCRdb itself ran the 5' RACE reads through MiXCR, one entry per CDR3 protein. The sample lists 220,000 or so distinct CDR3 sequences, roughly 7% seen once, with around 3.4% in the top ten. This specimen comes from a study of identical twins. Regarding the study as a whole: Weaker excess sharing between twins was seen in beta out-of-frame sequences.

CDR1 and CDR2 (germline): SGDLS, YYNGEE. The CDR3 spans 14 residues. Trimming shortened V by 0 bases and J by 9 bases, and 15 bases separated the two germline ends. This sample was also put to use in a study of yellow fever vaccine responses in identical twins.

This receptor was obtained from a woman under 30 in good health. Source material: memory (CD45RO+) T cells sorted from blood. The V call is TRBV9, the J call TRBJ1-2; D possibly corresponds to TRBD1 (6 bases). The CDR3 is CASSVDQGTSSYTF. In DNA form, the CDR3 reads TGTGCCAGCAGCGTAGACCAGGGGACCTCCAGCTACACCTTC.